This TCR beta chain was sequenced for a study of blood T cell repertoires in COVID-19. Looking at the study overall: Whether acute or convalescent, the COVID-19 samples came from the United States, Italy and Spain. T cells, B-cell-depleted T cells, or PBMCs provided the cDNA or gDNA that served as material.

Source study methods: Using reference gene primer amplification, nucleated cell counts were estimated. The method was immunoSEQ multiplex PCR; TCRdb's version includes in-frame clones alone and lacks a portion of them. That table is the source of V, J and clone size, and D and trimming were worked out from the DNA. Among 250,000 to 350,000 clones listed, 70% to 90% were seen once. In germline, CDR1 is MNHEY, CDR2 SMNVEV (reference sequence). Germline trimming cut 5 bases from V and 4 bases from J; bases unmatched to any gene: 10. CDR3 length: 17 residues. This TCR was sampled from a woman aged 45-59 years who had recovered from COVID-19. The rearrangement links TRBV27 to TRBJ2-2; 10 bases are shared with TRBD2. Sequencing was carried out using peripheral blood. CDR3 sequence: CASSTLAGVRTTGELFF. The CDR3 DNA is TGTGCCAGCAGTACCCTAGCGGGAGTGAGGACCACCGGGGAGCTGTTTTTT.